These 8 T cell receptor beta chains came from one sample sequenced in a study of shared clonotypes between healthy human individuals. The assay was immunoSEQ multiplex PCR, and TCRdb's table has in-frame clones only and misses some. The sample holds around 700,000 clones, about two thirds seen once. The sequenced sample consisted of memory CD4+ T cells sorted from blood. The subset is: CD45RA-negative fraction. These receptors came from a woman in her 30s in good health.

The chain combines TRBV6-1 with TRBJ2-5, with D uncertain. Trimming cost V 7 bases and J 5 bases, with 14 bases left between them. The germline V gene has CDR1 MNHNS and CDR2 SASEGT. The CDR3 covers 13 residues. The CDR3 region has the DNA TGTGCCAGCAAACGGACGCAAGGGGAGACCCAGTACTTC. This codes for CASKRTQGETQYF.

CDR3 coding DNA: TGCGCCAGCAGCTTGGTGGGGGCAGATACGCAGTATTTT. It is translated as CASSLVGADTQYF. The V call is TRBV5-1, the J call TRBJ2-3; D is possibly TRBD1 or TRBD2 (5 bases each). The CDR3 runs 13 residues. Germline values: CDR1 SGHRS, CDR2 YFSETQ. V was pared by 0 bases and J by 4 bases, with 6 bases between.

This clone was seen many times. This chain links TRBV5-1 with TRBJ2-3; TRBD2 might be the D (6 bases). CDR1 and CDR2 from the germline V gene are SGHRS and YFSETQ. CDR3 length: 15 residues. The V end lost 2 bases, the J end lost 1 base, and 11 bases lay between the germline ends. The CDR3 region has the DNA TGCGCCAGCAGCTTACTAGCACGCGGCACAGATACGCAGTATTTT. Its translation is CASSLLARGTDTQYF. Using reference TRBV5-1 and TRBJ2-3 for the parts outside the CDR3, the full variable domain is KAGVTQTPRYLIKTRGQQVTLSCSPISGHRSVSWYQQTPGQGLQFLFEYFSETQRNKGNFPGRFSGRQFSNSRSEMNVSTLELGDSALYLCASSLLARGTDTQYFGPGTRLTVL.

V is TRBV7-3 and J is TRBJ1-1; D perhaps matches TRBD1 (5 bases). The CDR3 sequence is 13 residues long. From germline, CDR1 is SGHTA and CDR2 FQGTGA. Trimming left V 3 bases short and J 7 bases short, with 12 bases between. CDR3 loop: CASSLTGGSEAFF. In DNA, the CDR3 is TGTGCCAGCAGCTTGACTGGGGGAAGTGAAGCTTTCTTT.

The V gene is TRBV18, the J gene TRBJ2-7, with TRBD1 matching 7 bases. The CDR3 is 15 residues long. V gave up 5 bases and J gave up 2 bases; unmatched junction bases: 9. Looked up from germline, CDR1 is KGHSH and CDR2 is LQKENI. The CDR3 sequence is CASSLGTAQTYEQYF. The CDR3 coding sequence is TGTGCCAGCTCATTAGGGACAGCCCAAACCTACGAGCAGTACTTC.

The gene calls are TRBV2 and TRBJ2-3; D is undetermined. The germline CDR1 and CDR2 sequences are SNHLY and FYNNEI. The CDR3 loop spans 10 amino acids. Trimming took 7 bases from V and 5 from J, leaving 4 bases between them. As DNA, the CDR3 is TGTGCCAGCAAAGGAGATACGCAGTATTTT. Encoded protein: CASKGDTQYF.

A few counts support this clone. The J gene is TRBJ2-1, the V gene TRBV5-5; D might be TRBD2 (5 bases). The V and J ends lost 1 base and 7 bases respectively, with 15 bases between them. Germline V lookup: CDR1 SGHKS, CDR2 YYEKEE (reference sequence). This CDR3 region has 15 residues. The DNA for the CDR3 is TGTGCCAGCAGCTTGTTACCCAGCGGCCGTAATGAGCAGTTCTTC. Protein sequence: CASSLLPSGRNEQFF.

Regarding this clone: This sequence may be a read error, since a much larger clone differs from it by one base. Other DNA sequences in this specimen translate into the identical CDR3. V gene TRBV11-2 combines with J gene TRBJ2-1; D gene ambiguous. There are 11 residues in the CDR3. The V end lost 6 bases, the J end lost 4 bases, and 4 bases lay between the germline ends. The germline V gene has CDR1 SGHAT and CDR2 FQNNGV. CDR3 in DNA: TGTGCCAGCAGTTTTTACAATGAGCAGTTCTTC. Amino acid sequence: CASSFYNEQFF. The whole variable domain, remainder taken from reference TRBV11-2 and TRBJ2-1, is EAGVAQSPRYKIIEKRQSVAFWCNPISGHATLYWYQQILGQGPKLLIQFQNNGVVDDSQLPKDRFSAERLKGVDSTLKIQPAKLEDSAVYLCASSFYNEQFFGPGTRLTVL.